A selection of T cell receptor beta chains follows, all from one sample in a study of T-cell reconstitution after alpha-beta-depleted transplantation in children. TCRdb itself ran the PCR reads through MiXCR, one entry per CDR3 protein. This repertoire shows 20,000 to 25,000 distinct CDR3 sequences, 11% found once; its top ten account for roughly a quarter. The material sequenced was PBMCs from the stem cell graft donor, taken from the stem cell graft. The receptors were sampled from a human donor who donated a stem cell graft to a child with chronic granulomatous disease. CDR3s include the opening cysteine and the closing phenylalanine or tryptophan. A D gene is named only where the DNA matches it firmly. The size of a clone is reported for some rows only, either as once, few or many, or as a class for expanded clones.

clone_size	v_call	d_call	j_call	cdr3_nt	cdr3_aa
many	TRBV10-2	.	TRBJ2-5	TGCGCCAGCAGTGATCCAGGGGAGACCCAGTACTTC	CASSDPGETQYF
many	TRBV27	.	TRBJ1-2	TGTGCCAGCAGTTTACGGGTGGGCTATGGCTACACCTTC	CASSLRVGYGYTF
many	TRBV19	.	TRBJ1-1	TGTGCCAGTAGTATCACGGAAATCTCTGAAGCTTTCTTT	CASSITEISEAFF
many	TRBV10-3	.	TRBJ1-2	TGTGCCATCAGTGAGTCGTACAGCACCAGCTATGGCTACACCTTC	CAISESYSTSYGYTF
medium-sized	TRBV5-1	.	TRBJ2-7	TGCGCCAGCAGCTCTTCCTACGAGCAGTACTTC	CASSSSYEQYF
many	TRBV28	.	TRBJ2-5	TGTGCCAGCAGTTCCCCCGGGACCTTGAGTCAGACCCAGTACTTC	CASSSPGTLSQTQYF
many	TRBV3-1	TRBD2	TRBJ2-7	TGTGCCAGCAGTCCCCTTTGGCGGGAGGGCCCCTACGAGCAGTACTTC	CASSPLWREGPYEQYF
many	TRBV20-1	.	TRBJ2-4	TGCAGTGCCCCTCCGAAGATAGCCAAAAACATTCAGTACTTC	CSAPPKIAKNIQYF
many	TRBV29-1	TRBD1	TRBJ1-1	TGCAGCGTTGTAAAAGGGACAGGGGCGGAGGTAGCTTTCTTT	CSVVKGTGAEVAFF
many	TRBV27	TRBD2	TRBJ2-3	TGTGCCAGCAGTTTAGGACTAGTAGCAGATACGCAGTATTTT	CASSLGLVADTQYF
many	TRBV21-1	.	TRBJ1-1	TGTGCCAGCAGCAAAGGACGTCTGGGACAGCACGGGACTGAAGCTTTCTTT	CASSKGRLGQHGTEAFF
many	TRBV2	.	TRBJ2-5	TGTGCCAGCAGTGATCCGGCGGGCCGACAAGAGACCCAGTACTTC	CASSDPAGRQETQYF
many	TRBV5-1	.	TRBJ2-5	TGCGCCAGCAGCTTTGAGGGGGACCAAGAGACCCAGTACTTC	CASSFEGDQETQYF
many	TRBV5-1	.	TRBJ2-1	TGCGCCAGCAGCCCCTCCCAAGACAGGCTACAAGGGGATGAGCAGTTCTTC	CASSPSQDRLQGDEQFF
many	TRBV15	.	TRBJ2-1	TGTGCCACCAGCAGAGATTCTATATACAATGAGCAGTTCTTC	CATSRDSIYNEQFF
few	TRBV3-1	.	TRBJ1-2	TGTGCCAGCAGCCAAGCAGGGGTGATTGGTGGCTACACCTTC	CASSQAGVIGGYTF
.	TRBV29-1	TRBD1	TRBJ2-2	TGCAGCGTGATACCGGGACAGGGGACCGGGGAGCTGTTTTTT	CSVIPGQGTGELFF
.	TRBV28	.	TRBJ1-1	TGTGCCAGCAGTCCCAGGTACGCTGAAGCTTTCTTT	CASSPRYAEAFF
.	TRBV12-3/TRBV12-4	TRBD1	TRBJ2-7	TGTGCCAGCAACATCGACAGGGGTGCCTACGAGCAGTACTTC	CASNIDRGAYEQYF
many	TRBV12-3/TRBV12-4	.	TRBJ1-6	TGTGCCAGCAGTTTCGGGAAGCCCTGGTCACCCCTCCACTTT	CASSFGKPWSPLHF
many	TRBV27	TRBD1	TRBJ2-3	TGTGCCAGCAGTCTGAAAAGGACAGGGAACACAGATACGCAGTATTTT	CASSLKRTGNTDTQYF
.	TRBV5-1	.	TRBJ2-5	TGCGCCATCGGCTCCAGTCCCTTTCCTGGACAAGACCAAGAGACCCAGTACTTC	CAIGSSPFPGQDQETQYF
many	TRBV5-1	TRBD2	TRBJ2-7	TGCGCCAGCAGCTTTCGGTGGGCTAGCGGGCAACCCCCTAGCTCCTACGAGCAGTACTTC	CASSFRWASGQPPSSYEQYF
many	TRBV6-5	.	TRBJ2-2	TGTGCCAGCATCCTAGGGAGGGGGGATCTTGGAGAGCTGTTTTTT	CASILGRGDLGELFF
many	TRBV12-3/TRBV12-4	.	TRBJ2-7	TGTGCCAGCAGTTTAGTCTCGGCGGGCAGCTCCTACGAGCAGTACTTC	CASSLVSAGSSYEQYF
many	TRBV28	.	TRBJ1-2	TGTGCCAGCAGGTCCCTCTCAGTTTCCGGCTACACCTTC	CASRSLSVSGYTF
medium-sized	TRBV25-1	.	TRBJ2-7	TGTGCCAGCAGTGAATCCCAGGGCCCTACTGACGAGCAGTACTTC	CASSESQGPTDEQYF
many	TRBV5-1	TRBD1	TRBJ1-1	TGCGCCAGCAGCCCGGACAGGGGTTTCACTGAAGCTTTCTTT	CASSPDRGFTEAFF
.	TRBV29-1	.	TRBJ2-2	TGCAGCGTCCTCTCGAACACCGGGGAGCTGTTTTTT	CSVLSNTGELFF
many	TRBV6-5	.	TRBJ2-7	TGTGCCAGCAGTCCCGGGGGTGGGGCCGCCTACGAGCAGTACTTC	CASSPGGGAAYEQYF
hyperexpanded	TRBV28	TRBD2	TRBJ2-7	TGTGCCAGCAGTTTATTTGGCGCTAGCGGACTCTACGAGCAGTACTTC	CASSLFGASGLYEQYF
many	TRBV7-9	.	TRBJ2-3	TGTGCCAGCAAGGCAGCTTTCACAGATACGCAGTATTTT	CASKAAFTDTQYF
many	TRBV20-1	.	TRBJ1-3	TGCAGTGCCTCACGGTGGAGTCCCCTTATCTCTGGAAACACCATATATTTT	CSASRWSPLISGNTIYF
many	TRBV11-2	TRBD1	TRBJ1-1	TGTGCCAGCAGCTTAGGGGGACAGGAAGCTTTCTTT	CASSLGGQEAFF
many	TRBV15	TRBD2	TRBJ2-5	TGTGCCACCAGCACCCTTAGGACTAGCGGGAGGGAGACCCAGTACTTC	CATSTLRTSGRETQYF
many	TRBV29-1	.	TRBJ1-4	TGCAGCGTGAGGGGAGTTAATGAAAAACTGTTTTTT	CSVRGVNEKLFF
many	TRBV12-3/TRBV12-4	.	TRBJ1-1	TGTGCCAGCAGTCACAGGAACACTGAAGCTTTCTTT	CASSHRNTEAFF
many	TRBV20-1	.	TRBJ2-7	TGCAGTGCTAATGGGACCCCAGGTCTAGAGCAGTACTTC	CSANGTPGLEQYF
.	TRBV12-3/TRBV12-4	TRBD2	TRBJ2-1	TGTGCCAGCAGTTTCTGGACTAGCGGCTACAATGAGCAGTTCTTC	CASSFWTSGYNEQFF
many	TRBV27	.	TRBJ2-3	TGTGGGTCGGGAGCCGGCACAGATACGCAGTATTTT	CGSGAGTDTQYF
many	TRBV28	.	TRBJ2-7	TGTGCCAGCAGTTTATCGCTAGCCGTTGCCTACGAGCAGTACTTC	CASSLSLAVAYEQYF
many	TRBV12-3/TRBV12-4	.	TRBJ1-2	TGTGCCAGTTCCCCAAGCCCCGAGTCTCTTCTCGGCTACACCTTC	CASSPSPESLLGYTF
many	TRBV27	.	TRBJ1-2	TGTGCCAGCAGTTTAACGACAGGCTATGGCTACACCTTC	CASSLTTGYGYTF
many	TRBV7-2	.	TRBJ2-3	TGTGCCAGCAGCTTAGTCGCAGGGGCCGGCACAGATACGCAGTATTTT	CASSLVAGAGTDTQYF
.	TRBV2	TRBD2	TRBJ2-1	TGTACCAGCAGTTCCGGGACTAGCGGGATAAGCTCCTACAATGAGCAGTTCTTC	CTSSSGTSGISSYNEQFF
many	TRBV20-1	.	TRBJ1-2	TGCAGTGCTAGAGATTTGGGGGAGGGCTACACCTTC	CSARDLGEGYTF
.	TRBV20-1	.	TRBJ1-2	TGCAGTGCTCCCACCCGAACACGGGAAGGGGTCTATGGCTACACCTTC	CSAPTRTREGVYGYTF
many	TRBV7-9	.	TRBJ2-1	TGTGCCAGCAGCTCTCGAATGGGTGCCTACAATGAGCAGTTCTTC	CASSSRMGAYNEQFF
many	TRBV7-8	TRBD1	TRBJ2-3	TGTGCCAGCAGCTTCACAGGGGGAGACGTTGATACGCAGTATTTT	CASSFTGGDVDTQYF
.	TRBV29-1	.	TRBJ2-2	TGCAGCGTTGCCTGGAGGGACACCAGGGAGCTGTTTTTT	CSVAWRDTRELFF
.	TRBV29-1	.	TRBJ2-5	TGCAGCGTTGAAGGTGGGCGGGAGACCCAGTACTTC	CSVEGGRETQYF
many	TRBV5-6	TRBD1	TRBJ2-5	TGTGCCAGCAGCTTAGGACAGGGGGTCCAGTACTTC	CASSLGQGVQYF
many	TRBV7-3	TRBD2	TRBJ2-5	TGTGCCAGCAGCCTAGGACTAGCGGGACCCCAAGAGACCCAGTACTTC	CASSLGLAGPQETQYF
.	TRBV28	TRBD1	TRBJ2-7	TGTGCCAGCAGTCCCTCGGACAGGGGGCATAGGTACGAGCAGTACTTC	CASSPSDRGHRYEQYF
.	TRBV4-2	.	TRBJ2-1	TGTGCCATGGGCCCCGGACGGTCCAATGAGCAGTTCTTC	CAMGPGRSNEQFF